Listed here are 13 T cell receptor beta chains from one sample, sequenced in a study of blood T cell repertoires in COVID-19. TCRdb keeps only in-frame clones here, not all; method: immunoSEQ multiplex PCR. Of 200,000 to 250,000 clones listed, approximately 84% are singletons. Sequenced: PBMCs or T cells enriched from blood (not recorded which). All receptors derive from a man in his forties or fifties who had recovered from COVID-19.

For the CDR3, the DNA is TGTGCCAGCAGTTTAGGGCAGGGATATAGCAATCAGCCCCAGCATTTT. This sequence encodes CASSLGQGYSNQPQHF. The rearrangement joins TRBV28 to TRBJ1-5; D may be TRBD1 (5 bases). CDR3 length: 16 residues. Trimming shortened V by 2 bases and J by 0 bases, and 11 bases separated the two germline ends. Germline loops: CDR1 MDHEN, CDR2 SYDVKM. Together with reference TRBV28 and TRBJ1-5, the CDR3 gives the full variable domain: DVKVTQSSRYLVKRTGEKVFLECVQDMDHENMFWYRQDPGLGLRLIYFSYDVKMKEKGDIPEGYSVSREKKERFSLILESASTNQTSMYLCASSLGQGYSNQPQHFGDGTRLSIL.

This chain uses TRBV7-3 with TRBJ2-1; the D gene is possibly TRBD1 (6 bases). CDR1 and CDR2 from the germline V gene are SGHTA and FQGTGA. The V gene lost 2 bases and the J gene lost 8 bases, with 13 bases spanning the gap. The CDR3 is 14 residues long. For the CDR3, the DNA is TGTGCCAGCAGCTTATCTGGGGGCCGGGATGAGCAGTTCTTC. This codes for CASSLSGGRDEQFF.

The J gene is TRBJ2-7, the V gene TRBV28; possibly TRBD1 for D (6 bases). Germline V gives CDR1 MDHEN, CDR2 SYDVKM. This CDR3 region has 16 residues. Trimming shortened V by 2 bases and J by 0 bases, and 14 bases separated the two germline ends. The CDR3 is CASSLGPGAISYEQYF. In DNA, the CDR3 is TGTGCCAGCAGTTTAGGTCCAGGGGCGATCTCCTACGAGCAGTACTTC. Full variable domain (missing parts from reference TRBV28 and TRBJ2-7): DVKVTQSSRYLVKRTGEKVFLECVQDMDHENMFWYRQDPGLGLRLIYFSYDVKMKEKGDIPEGYSVSREKKERFSLILESASTNQTSMYLCASSLGPGAISYEQYFGPGTRLTVT.

The chain recombines TRBV14 with TRBJ2-7; D perhaps matches TRBD2 (6 bases). Germline loops: CDR1 SGHDN, CDR2 FVKESK. V was trimmed by 4 bases and J by 2 bases, leaving 6 bases between them. CDR3 size: 12 residues. The DNA for the CDR3 is TGTGCCAGCAGCCGGACTACCTACGAGCAGTACTTC. Translated, it gives CASSRTTYEQYF.

The V call is TRBV15, the J call TRBJ2-2; 14 positions match TRBD2. Germline loops: CDR1 LNHNV, CDR2 YYDKDF (reference sequence). This CDR3 is 17 amino acids long. V gave up 2 bases and J gave up 6 bases; unmatched junction bases: 5. The CDR3 sequence is CATSRPGLAGVSGELFF. CDR3 nucleotide sequence: TGTGCCACCAGCAGACCGGGACTAGCGGGAGTATCCGGGGAGCTGTTTTTT.

V and J are TRBV6-2 or TRBV6-3 and TRBJ2-7; TRBD1 matches 7 bases. Trimming took 4 bases from V and 0 from J; bases not matched to a gene: 9. This CDR3 comprises 16 residues. Germline values: CDR1 MNHEY, CDR2 SVGEGT. Here the CDR3 reads CASSSFDRADSYEQYF. The CDR3 bases are TGTGCCAGCAGTTCCTTTGACAGGGCTGACTCCTACGAGCAGTACTTC.

This clone was picked up a small number of times. V usage is TRBV6-5 and J usage is TRBJ2-7, with TRBD1 matching over 8 bases. The CDR3 is 14 amino acids. Trimming removed 6 bases from V and 0 bases from J; junction bases left unmatched: 4. Germline V gene lookup returns CDR1 MNHEY and CDR2 SVGAGI. The CDR3 sequence: CASRWGQDSYEQYF. CDR3 coding DNA: TGTGCCAGCAGATGGGGACAGGACTCCTACGAGCAGTACTTC.

The gene calls are TRBV30 and TRBJ2-2, with 11 bases lining up with TRBD1. V dropped 1 base and J dropped 3; count of bases not matched to a gene: 4. The CDR3 extends over 16 amino acids. Germline loops: CDR1 GTSNPN, CDR2 SVGIG (reference sequence). The chain's CDR3 is CAWSGWGQGDTGELFF. CDR3 nucleotide sequence: TGTGCCTGGAGTGGATGGGGACAGGGGGACACCGGGGAGCTGTTTTTT.

The chain recombines TRBV29-1 with TRBJ1-1, with 8 bases that match TRBD1. Per the germline V gene, CDR1 is SQVTM and CDR2 is ANQGSEA. The CDR3 contains 13 residues. Trimming cost V 5 bases and J 5 bases; bases outside gene matches: 7. The CDR3 nucleotides are TGCAGCGTTCATGGACAGGGTAGGACTGAAGCTTTCTTT. This gives the protein CSVHGQGRTEAFF.

In its sample, this clone was seen once. This CDR3 is CASSQAGENYGYTF. Here the CDR3 DNA reads TGCGCCAGCAGCCAGGCCGGGGAAAACTATGGCTACACCTTC. This chain links TRBV5-1 with TRBJ1-2; D gene ambiguous. Germline V CDR1 and CDR2: SGHRS, YFSETQ. The CDR3 length is 14 residues. Trimming pared 4 bases from V and 2 bases from J, leaving 12 bases between.

The chain links TRBV3-1 (or the pseudogene TRBV3-2) to TRBJ1-1; D not resolved. Looked up from germline, CDR1 is LGHDT and CDR2 is YNNKEL (reference sequence). V shed 2 bases and J shed 1 base, with 8 bases lying between them. CDR3 length: 14 amino acids. In DNA form, the CDR3 reads TGTGCCAGCAGCCAACCCTCAGGGAACACTGAAGCTTTCTTT. Translated: CASSQPSGNTEAFF.

J is TRBJ1-2 and V is TRBV6-5; perhaps TRBD1 as D (5 bases). V was clipped by 8 bases and J by 8 bases, with 18 bases between them. CDR1 and CDR2 (germline): MNHEY, SVGAGI. The CDR3 consists of 13 residues. The CDR3 region is CASAGDFTRGYTF. DNA for the CDR3: TGTGCCAGCGCGGGGGACTTCACGCGAGGCTACACCTTC.

The V gene is TRBV2, the J gene TRBJ1-5; D perhaps matches TRBD1 (6 bases). Per the germline V gene, CDR1 is SNHLY and CDR2 is FYNNEI. Trimming removed 5 bases at V and 3 bases at J, with 14 bases between. CDR3 length: 15 amino acids. The CDR3: CASSSQGFDNQPQHF. The CDR3 DNA reads as TGTGCCAGCAGTAGTCAGGGGTTCGACAATCAGCCCCAGCATTTT.